The present T cell receptor beta chain was sequenced within a study of cytomegalovirus exposure and HLA in healthy donors. At the level of the study: The 120 validation repertoires matched the roughly 700 first-cohort repertoires in platform, a later analysis reported. The study, taken as a whole, reports: Cytomegalovirus association was assigned to some 160 TCR beta chains. Per published reports, the classifier diagnosed cytomegalovirus status with high specificity and sensitivity. Clusters of TCRs from the first cohort tended to co-occur in the 130 or so validation repertoires (as a later analysis found).

The assay was immunoSEQ multiplex PCR, and TCRdb's table has in-frame clones only and misses some. The data contain tens of thousands of clones, 90% to 97% of them singletons. A word on this clone: What it binds is not known.

The specimen was PBMCs. The clonotype originates from a man aged 18 to 30 in good health and CMV-seropositive.

CDR3 nucleotides: TGTGCCAGCAGTTTATTTCGGTCCACCGGGGAGCTGTTTTTT. Protein sequence: CASSLFRSTGELFF. The rearrangement joins TRBV28 to TRBJ2-2; D unclear. V was cut by 1 base and J by 4 bases, with 7 bases left in between. This CDR3 has 14 amino acids. Germline V CDR1 and CDR2: MDHEN, SYDVKM.